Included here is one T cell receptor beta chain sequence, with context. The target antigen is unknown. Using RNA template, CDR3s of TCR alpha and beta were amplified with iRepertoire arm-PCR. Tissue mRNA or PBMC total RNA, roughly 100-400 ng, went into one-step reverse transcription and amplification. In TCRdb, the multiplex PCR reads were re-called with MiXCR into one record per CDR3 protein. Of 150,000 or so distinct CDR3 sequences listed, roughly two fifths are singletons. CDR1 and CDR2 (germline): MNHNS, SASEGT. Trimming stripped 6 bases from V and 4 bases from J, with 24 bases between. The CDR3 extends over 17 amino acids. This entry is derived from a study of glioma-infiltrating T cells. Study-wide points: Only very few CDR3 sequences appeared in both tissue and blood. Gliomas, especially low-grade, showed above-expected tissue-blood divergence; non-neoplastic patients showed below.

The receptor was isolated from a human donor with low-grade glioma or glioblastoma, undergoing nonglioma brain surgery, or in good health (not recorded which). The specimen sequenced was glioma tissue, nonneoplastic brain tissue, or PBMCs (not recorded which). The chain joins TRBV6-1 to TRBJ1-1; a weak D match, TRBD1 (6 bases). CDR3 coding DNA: TGTGCCAGCAGCCTGGGGCCCGGGAGGAGCAGGGGCACTGAAGCTTTCTTT. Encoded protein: CASSLGPGRSRGTEAFF.